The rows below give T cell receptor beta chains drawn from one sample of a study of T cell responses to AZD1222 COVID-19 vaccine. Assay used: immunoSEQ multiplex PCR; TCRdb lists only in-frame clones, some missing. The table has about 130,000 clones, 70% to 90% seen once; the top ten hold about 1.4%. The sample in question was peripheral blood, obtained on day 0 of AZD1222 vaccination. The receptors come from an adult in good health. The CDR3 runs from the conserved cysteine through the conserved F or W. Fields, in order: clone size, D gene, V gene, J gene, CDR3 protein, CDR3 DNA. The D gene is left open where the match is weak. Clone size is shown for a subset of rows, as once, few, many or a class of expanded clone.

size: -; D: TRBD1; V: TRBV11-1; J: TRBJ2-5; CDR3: CASSLPTGNHQETQYF; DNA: TGTGCCAGCAGCTTACCGACAGGGAACCACCAAGAGACCCAGTACTTC
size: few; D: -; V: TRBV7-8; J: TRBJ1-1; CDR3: CASSFGGYTEAFF; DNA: TGTGCCAGCAGCTTTGGGGGGTACACTGAAGCTTTCTTT
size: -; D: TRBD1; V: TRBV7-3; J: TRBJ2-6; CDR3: CASSTTGQGLRSGANVLTF; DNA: TGTGCCAGCAGCACAACAGGACAGGGATTAAGGTCTGGGGCCAACGTCCTGACTTTC
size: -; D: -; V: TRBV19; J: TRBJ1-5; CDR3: CASSIGISGSNQPQHF; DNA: TGTGCCAGTAGTATTGGGATTAGTGGAAGCAATCAGCCCCAGCATTTT
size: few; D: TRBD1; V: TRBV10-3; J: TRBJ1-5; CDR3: CAIKGTGNQPQHF; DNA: TGTGCCATCAAAGGGACAGGCAATCAGCCCCAGCATTTT
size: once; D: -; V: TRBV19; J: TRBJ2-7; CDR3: CASSTSRDGSYEQYF; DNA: TGTGCCAGTAGTACTAGCCGGGACGGCTCCTACGAGCAGTACTTC
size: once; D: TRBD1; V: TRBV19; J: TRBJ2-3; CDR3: CASSRDRDYTDTQYF; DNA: TGTGCCAGTAGCAGGGACAGGGACTACACAGATACGCAGTATTTT
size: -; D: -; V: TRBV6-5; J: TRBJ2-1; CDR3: CASTRAGAGPNEQFF; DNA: TGTGCCAGCACCCGCGCGGGGGCAGGGCCCAATGAGCAGTTCTTC
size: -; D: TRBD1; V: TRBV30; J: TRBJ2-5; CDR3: CAWSVLTNRGVYQETQYF; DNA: TGTGCCTGGAGCGTACTGACGAACAGGGGCGTGTACCAAGAGACCCAGTACTTC
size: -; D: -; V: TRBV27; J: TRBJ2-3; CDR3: CASSLSGGPGTDTQYF; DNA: TGTGCCAGCAGTTTATCGGGCGGGCCAGGCACAGATACGCAGTATTTT
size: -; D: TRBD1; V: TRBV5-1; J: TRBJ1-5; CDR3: CASSLWTGENQPQHF; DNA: TGCGCCAGCAGCTTGTGGACAGGAGAAAATCAGCCCCAGCATTTT
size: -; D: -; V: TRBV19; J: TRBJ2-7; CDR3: CASSKTFRSYEQYF; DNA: TGTGCCAGTAGTAAGACATTCCGCTCCTACGAGCAGTACTTC
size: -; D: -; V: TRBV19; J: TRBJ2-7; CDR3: CASSTRESYEQYF; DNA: TGTGCCAGTAGTACCAGGGAAAGTTACGAGCAGTACTTC
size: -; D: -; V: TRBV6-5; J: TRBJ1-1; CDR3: CASSYRRNTEAFF; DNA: TGTGCCAGCAGTTACCGGCGGAACACTGAAGCTTTCTTT
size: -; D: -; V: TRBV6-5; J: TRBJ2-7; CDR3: CASSSPPYEQYF; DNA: TGTGCCAGCAGTAGCCCACCATACGAGCAGTACTTC
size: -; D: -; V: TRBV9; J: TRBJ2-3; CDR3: CASSVVRATDTQYF; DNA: TGTGCCAGCAGCGTGGTGCGGGCCACAGATACGCAGTATTTT
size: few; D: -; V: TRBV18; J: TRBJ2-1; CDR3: CASSPSAASSYNEQFF; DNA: TGTGCCAGCTCACCTTCCGCGGCGAGCTCCTACAATGAGCAGTTCTTC
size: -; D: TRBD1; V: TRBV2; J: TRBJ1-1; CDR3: CASRGDRGRAEAFF; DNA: TGTGCCAGCAGGGGGGACAGGGGACGGGCTGAAGCTTTCTTT
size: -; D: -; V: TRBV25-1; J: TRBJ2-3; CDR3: CASSDWVTEADTQYF; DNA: TGTGCCAGCAGTGATTGGGTGACCGAGGCAGATACGCAGTATTTT
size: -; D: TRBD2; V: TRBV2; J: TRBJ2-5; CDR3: CASSELAEETQYF; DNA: TGTGCCAGCAGTGAACTAGCGGAAGAGACCCAGTACTTC
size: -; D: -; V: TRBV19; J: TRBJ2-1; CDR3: CASSIGTGYNEQFF; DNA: TGTGCCAGTAGTATTGGGACGGGGTACAATGAGCAGTTCTTC
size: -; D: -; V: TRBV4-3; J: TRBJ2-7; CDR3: CASSQAGGGNYEQYF; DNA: TGCGCCAGCAGCCAAGCTGGGGGGGGCAACTACGAGCAGTACTTC
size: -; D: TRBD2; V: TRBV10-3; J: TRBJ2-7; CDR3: CAISVSSGDYEQYF; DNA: TGTGCCATCAGTGTGTCTAGCGGGGATTACGAGCAGTACTTC
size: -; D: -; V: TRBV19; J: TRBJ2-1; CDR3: CASREDTYNEQFF; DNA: TGTGCTTCGAGGGAGGACACCTACAATGAGCAGTTCTTC
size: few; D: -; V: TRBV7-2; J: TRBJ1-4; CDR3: CASSLVPRATNEKLFF; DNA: TGTGCCAGCAGCTTAGTTCCGAGAGCAACTAATGAAAAACTGTTTTTT
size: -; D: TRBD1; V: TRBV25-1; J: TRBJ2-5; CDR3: CASSTYGQGTKETQYF; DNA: TGTGCCAGCAGTACTTACGGACAGGGGACTAAAGAGACCCAGTACTTC
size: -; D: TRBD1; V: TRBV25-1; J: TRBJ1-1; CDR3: CASSDPRDRDTNTEAFF; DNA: TGTGCCAGCAGTGACCCCCGGGACAGGGATACGAACACTGAAGCTTTCTTT
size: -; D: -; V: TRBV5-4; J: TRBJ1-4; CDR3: CASSLSGTNEKLFF; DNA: TGTGCCAGCAGCTTGTCCGGGACTAATGAAAAACTGTTTTTT
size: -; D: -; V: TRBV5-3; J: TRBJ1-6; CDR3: CARSFFVQVVRTYNSPLHF; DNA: TGTGCCAGAAGCTTTTTTGTACAGGTGGTGCGGACCTATAATTCACCCCTCCACTTT
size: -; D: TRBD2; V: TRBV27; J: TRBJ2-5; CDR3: CASSLWGGMKTQYF; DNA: TGTGCCAGCAGTTTATGGGGGGGTATGAAGACCCAGTACTTC
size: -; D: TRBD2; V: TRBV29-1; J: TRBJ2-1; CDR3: CSVEDGVWGQREGRWKQFF; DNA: TGCAGCGTTGAAGACGGTGTATGGGGGCAGCGGGAGGGGAGGTGGAAGCAGTTCTTC
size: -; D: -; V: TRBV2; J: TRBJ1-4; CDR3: CASSESYLSAMERIMIVLQEKLFF; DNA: TGTGCCAGCAGTGAAAGTTACCTCTCGGCTATGGAACGAATAATGATTGTACTCCAGGAAAAACTGTTTTTT
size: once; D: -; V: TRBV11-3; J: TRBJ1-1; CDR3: CASSLRNRANTEAFF; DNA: TGTGCCAGCAGCTTAAGGAACAGGGCGAACACTGAAGCTTTCTTT
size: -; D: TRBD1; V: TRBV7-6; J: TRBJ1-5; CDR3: CASSPNTGASNQPQHF; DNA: TGTGCCAGCAGCCCCAACACAGGGGCTAGCAATCAGCCCCAGCATTTT
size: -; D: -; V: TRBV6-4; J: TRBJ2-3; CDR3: CASSEGDFPDTQYF; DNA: TGTGCCAGCAGTGAAGGGGACTTTCCGGATACGCAGTATTTT
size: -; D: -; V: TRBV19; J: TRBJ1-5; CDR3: CASKLRGNQPQHF; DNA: TGTGCCAGTAAGTTGAGGGGCAATCAGCCCCAGCATTTT
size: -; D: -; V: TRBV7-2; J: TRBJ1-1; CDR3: CASRGRDGNTEAFF; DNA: TGTGCCAGCAGGGGCCGGGACGGGAACACTGAAGCTTTCTTT
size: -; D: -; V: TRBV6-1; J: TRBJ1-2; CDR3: CASSEYGYTF; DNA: TGTGCCAGCAGTGAGTACGGCTACACCTTC
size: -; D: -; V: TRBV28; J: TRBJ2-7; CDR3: CASSFAGIDSYEQYF; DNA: TGTGCCAGCAGTTTTGCAGGAATAGACTCCTACGAGCAGTACTTC
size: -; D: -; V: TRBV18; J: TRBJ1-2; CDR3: CASSPPSGAGYTF; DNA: TGTGCCAGCTCACCACCGTCCGGGGCTGGCTACACCTTC
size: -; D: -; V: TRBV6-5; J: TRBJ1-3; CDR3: CASSYSTFAGNTIYF; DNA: TGTGCCAGCAGTTACTCTACTTTCGCTGGAAACACCATATATTTT
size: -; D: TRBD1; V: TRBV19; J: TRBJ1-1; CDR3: CASSFGGTGTTEAFF; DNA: TGTGCCAGTAGTTTTGGTGGGACAGGGACCACTGAAGCTTTCTTT
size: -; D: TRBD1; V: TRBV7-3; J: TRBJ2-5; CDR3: CASSADRGETQYF; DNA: TGTGCCAGCAGCGCGGACAGGGGCGAGACCCAGTACTTC
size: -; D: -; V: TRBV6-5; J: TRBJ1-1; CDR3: CASSYFQGMNTEAFF; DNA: TGTGCCAGCAGTTACTTCCAGGGCATGAACACTGAAGCTTTCTTT
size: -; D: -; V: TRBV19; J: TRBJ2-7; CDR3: CASSIARFYEQYF; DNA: TGTGCCAGTAGTATTGCCAGATTCTACGAGCAGTACTTC
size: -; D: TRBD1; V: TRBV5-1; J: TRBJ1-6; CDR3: CASSMDRARNSPLHF; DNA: TGCGCCAGCAGCATGGACAGGGCACGGAATTCACCCCTCCACTTT
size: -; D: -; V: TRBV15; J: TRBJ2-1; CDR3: CATSRSPEYNEQFF; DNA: TGTGCCACCAGCAGATCGCCGGAATACAATGAGCAGTTCTTC
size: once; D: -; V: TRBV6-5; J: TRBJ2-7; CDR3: CASSYRQRSYEQYF; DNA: TGTGCCAGCAGTTACCGGCAGCGGAGTTACGAGCAGTACTTC
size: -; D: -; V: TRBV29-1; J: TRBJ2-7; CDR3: CSVDEQYEQYF; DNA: TGCAGCGTTGACGAACAATACGAGCAGTACTTC
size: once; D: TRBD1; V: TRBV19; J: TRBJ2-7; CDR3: CASSPRTGTDSYEQYF; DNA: TGTGCCAGTAGTCCCCGTACCGGGACAGATTCCTACGAGCAGTACTTC
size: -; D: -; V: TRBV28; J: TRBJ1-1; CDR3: CATHRDLNTEAFF; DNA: TGTGCCACCCACAGGGACCTGAACACTGAAGCTTTCTTT
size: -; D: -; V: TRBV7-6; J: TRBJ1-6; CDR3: CASSLGPRASPLHF; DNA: TGTGCCAGCAGCCTCGGACCTCGAGCCTCACCCCTCCACTTT
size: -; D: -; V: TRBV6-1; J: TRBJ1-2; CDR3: CASSEYRAGGPYGYTF; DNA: TGTGCCAGCAGTGAATATCGGGCAGGAGGACCCTATGGCTACACCTTC
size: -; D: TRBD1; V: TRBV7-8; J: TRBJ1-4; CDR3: CASSRDRVNEKLFF; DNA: TGTGCCAGCAGCAGGGACAGGGTTAATGAAAAACTGTTTTTT
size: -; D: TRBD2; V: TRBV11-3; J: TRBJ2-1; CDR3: CASGGLAGALNEQFF; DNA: TGTGCCAGCGGAGGACTAGCGGGGGCCCTAAATGAGCAGTTCTTC
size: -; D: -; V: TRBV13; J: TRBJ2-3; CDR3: CASSLDGGTDTQYF; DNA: TGTGCCAGCAGCTTAGATGGGGGCACAGATACGCAGTATTTT
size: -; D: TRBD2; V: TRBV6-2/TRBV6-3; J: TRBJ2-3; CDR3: CASNPGLAGTTSTDTQYF; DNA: TGTGCCAGCAACCCGGGACTAGCGGGGACAACTAGCACAGATACGCAGTATTTT
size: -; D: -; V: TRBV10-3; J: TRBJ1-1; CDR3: CASRAQGMNTEAFF; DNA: TGTGCCAGCCGCGCGCAGGGCATGAACACTGAAGCTTTCTTT
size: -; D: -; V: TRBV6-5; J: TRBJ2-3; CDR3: CASSYSNSRTDTQYF; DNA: TGTGCCAGCAGTTACTCCAACAGCCGCACAGATACGCAGTATTTT